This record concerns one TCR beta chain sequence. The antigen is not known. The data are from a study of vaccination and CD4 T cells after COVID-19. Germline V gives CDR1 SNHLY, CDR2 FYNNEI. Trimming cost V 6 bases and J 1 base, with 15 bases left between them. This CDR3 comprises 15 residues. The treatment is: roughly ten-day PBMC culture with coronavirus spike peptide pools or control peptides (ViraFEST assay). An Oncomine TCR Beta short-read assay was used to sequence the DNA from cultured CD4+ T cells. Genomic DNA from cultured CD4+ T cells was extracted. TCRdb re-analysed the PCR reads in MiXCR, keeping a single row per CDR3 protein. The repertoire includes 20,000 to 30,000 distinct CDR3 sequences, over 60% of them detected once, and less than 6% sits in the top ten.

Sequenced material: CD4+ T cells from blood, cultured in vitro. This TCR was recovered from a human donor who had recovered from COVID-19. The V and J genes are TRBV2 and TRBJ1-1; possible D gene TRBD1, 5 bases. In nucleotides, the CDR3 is TGTGCCAGCAGGTCCCAAGGGGCGTGGAACACTGAAGCTTTCTTT. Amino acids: CASRSQGAWNTEAFF.